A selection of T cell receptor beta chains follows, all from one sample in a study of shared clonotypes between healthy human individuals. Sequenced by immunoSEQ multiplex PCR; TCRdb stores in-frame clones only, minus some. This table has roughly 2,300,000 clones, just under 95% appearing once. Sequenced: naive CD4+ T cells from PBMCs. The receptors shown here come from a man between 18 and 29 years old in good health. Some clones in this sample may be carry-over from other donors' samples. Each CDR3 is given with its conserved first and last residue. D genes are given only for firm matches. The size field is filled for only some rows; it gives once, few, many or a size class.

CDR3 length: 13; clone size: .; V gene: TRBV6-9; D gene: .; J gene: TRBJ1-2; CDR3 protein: CASSSGRGYGYTF; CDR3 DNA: TGTGCCAGCAGTTCCGGGAGAGGCTATGGCTACACCTTC
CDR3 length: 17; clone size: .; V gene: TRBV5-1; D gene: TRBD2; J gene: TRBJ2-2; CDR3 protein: CASSLWTSGRRTGELFF; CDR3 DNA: TGCGCCAGCAGCTTGTGGACTAGCGGGAGGAGGACCGGGGAGCTGTTTTTT
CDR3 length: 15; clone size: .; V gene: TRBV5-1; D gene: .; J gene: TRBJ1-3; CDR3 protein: CASSLESSSGNTIYF; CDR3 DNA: TGCGCCAGCAGCTTGGAATCATCCTCTGGAAACACCATATATTTT
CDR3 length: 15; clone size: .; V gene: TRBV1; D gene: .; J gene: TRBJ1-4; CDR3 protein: CTSSQTGGLSEKLFF; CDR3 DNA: TGCACCAGCAGCCAAACCGGTGGACTGAGTGAAAAACTGTTTTTT
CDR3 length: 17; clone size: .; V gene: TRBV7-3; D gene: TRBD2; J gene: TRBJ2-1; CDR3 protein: CASSLNTGLAGSDEQFF; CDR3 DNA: TGTGCCAGCAGCTTAAACACGGGACTAGCGGGAAGCGATGAGCAGTTCTTC
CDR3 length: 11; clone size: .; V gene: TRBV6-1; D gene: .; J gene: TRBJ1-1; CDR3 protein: CASLRTAEAFF; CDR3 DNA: TGTGCCAGCCTCCGGACGGCTGAAGCTTTCTTT
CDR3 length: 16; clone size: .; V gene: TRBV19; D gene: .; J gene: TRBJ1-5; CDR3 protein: CASSTETYRVYQPQHF; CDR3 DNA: TGTGCCAGTAGTACAGAGACCTACAGGGTCTATCAGCCCCAGCATTTT
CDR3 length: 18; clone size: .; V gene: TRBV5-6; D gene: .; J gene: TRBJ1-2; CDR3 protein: CASSLWGLGQVVNYGYTF; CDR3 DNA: TGTGCCAGCAGCTTGTGGGGTTTGGGTCAAGTCGTTAACTATGGCTACACCTTC
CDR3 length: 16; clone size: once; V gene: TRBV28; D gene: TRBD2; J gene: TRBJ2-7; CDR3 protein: CANSYPGLAGTYEQYF; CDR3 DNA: TGTGCCAATAGCTACCCCGGGCTAGCGGGCACCTACGAGCAGTACTTC
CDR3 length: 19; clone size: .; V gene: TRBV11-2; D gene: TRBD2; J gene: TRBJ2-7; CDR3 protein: CASSLAFSWGLAGGDEQYF; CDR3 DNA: TGTGCCAGCAGCTTAGCTTTTAGTTGGGGACTAGCGGGAGGAGACGAGCAGTACTTC